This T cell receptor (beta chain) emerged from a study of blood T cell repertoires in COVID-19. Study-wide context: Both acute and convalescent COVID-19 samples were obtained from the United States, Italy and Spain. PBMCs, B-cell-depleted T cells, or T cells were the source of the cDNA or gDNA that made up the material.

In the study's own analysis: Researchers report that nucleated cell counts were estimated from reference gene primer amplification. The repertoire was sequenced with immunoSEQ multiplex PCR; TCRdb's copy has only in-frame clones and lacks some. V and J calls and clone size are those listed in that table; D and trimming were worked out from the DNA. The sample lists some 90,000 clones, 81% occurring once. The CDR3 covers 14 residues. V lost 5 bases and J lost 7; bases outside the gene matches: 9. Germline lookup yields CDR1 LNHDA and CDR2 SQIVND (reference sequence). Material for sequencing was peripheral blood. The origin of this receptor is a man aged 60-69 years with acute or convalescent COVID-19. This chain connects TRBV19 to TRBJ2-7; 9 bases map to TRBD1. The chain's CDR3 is CASSPQGALGEQYF. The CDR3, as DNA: TGTGCCAGTAGTCCACAGGGGGCCCTTGGGGAGCAGTACTTC.